This T cell receptor (beta chain) was sequenced during a study of cytomegalovirus exposure and HLA in healthy donors. The study's findings and limits: A later analysis, which compared TCR beta chains of equal frequency, found the HLA-associated ones more clonally expanded.

Vbeta (60) and Jbeta (13) primers were used in the PCR. The repertoire was sequenced with immunoSEQ multiplex PCR; TCRdb's copy has only in-frame clones and lacks some. Among some 150,000 clones listed, approximately 75% were seen once. The V gene's germline CDR1 is SQVTM and CDR2 ANQGSEA. The ends lost 3 bases at V and 2 bases at J; junction bases unmatched: 9. The CDR3 loop spans 17 amino acids. Points on this clone: Its matching antigen is unknown.

V gene TRBV29-1 combines with J gene TRBJ2-6; 8 nucleotides line up with TRBD2. Sequencing was performed on PBMCs. The TCR originated in a male donor in good health and CMV-seronegative. The CDR3 protein is CSVDFAGGLPGANVLTF. DNA for the CDR3: TGCAGCGTTGACTTCGCGGGAGGCTTGCCTGGGGCCAACGTCCTGACTTTC.